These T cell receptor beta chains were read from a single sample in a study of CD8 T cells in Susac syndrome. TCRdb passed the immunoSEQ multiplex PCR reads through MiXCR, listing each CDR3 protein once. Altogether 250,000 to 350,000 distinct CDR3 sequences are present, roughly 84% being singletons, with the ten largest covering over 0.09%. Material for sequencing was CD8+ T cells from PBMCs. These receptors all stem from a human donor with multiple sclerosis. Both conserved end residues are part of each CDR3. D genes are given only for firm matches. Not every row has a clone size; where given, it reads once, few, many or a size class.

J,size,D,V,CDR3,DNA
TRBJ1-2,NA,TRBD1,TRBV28,CASSSTGTDYGYTF,TGTGCCAGCAGTTCGACAGGGACAGACTACGGCTACACCTTC
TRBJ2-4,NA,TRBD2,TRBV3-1,CASSQVSGALRQNIQYF,TGTGCCAGCAGCCAGGTTAGCGGGGCGCTTCGCCAAAACATTCAGTACTTC
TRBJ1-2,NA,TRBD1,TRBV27,CASSPGQGLSYGYTF,TGTGCCAGCAGTCCAGGACAGGGATTAAGCTATGGCTACACCTTC
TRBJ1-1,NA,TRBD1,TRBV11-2,CASSLRQGGNTEAFF,TGTGCCAGCAGCCTTAGGCAGGGGGGGAACACTGAAGCTTTCTTT
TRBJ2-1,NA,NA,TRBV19,CASSIWRDPYNEQFF,TGTGCCAGTAGTATTTGGCGGGACCCGTACAATGAGCAGTTCTTC
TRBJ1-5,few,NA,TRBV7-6,CASSPGTAHYSNQPQHF,TGTGCCAGCAGCCCAGGGACGGCACATTATAGCAATCAGCCCCAGCATTTT
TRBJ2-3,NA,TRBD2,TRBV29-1,CSVKGLAVVSTDTQYF,TGCAGCGTTAAGGGACTAGCGGTTGTTAGCACAGATACGCAGTATTTT
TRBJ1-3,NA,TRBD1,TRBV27,CASSVSRGAGNTIYF,TGTGCCAGCAGTGTCTCCAGGGGGGCTGGAAACACCATATATTTT
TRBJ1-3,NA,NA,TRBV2,CASSEEGVIGNTIYF,TGTGCCAGCAGTGAGGAGGGGGTAATCGGAAACACCATATATTTT
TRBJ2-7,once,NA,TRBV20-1,CSASTRLGTGYEQYF,TGCAGTGCTAGCACAAGACTCGGGACGGGTTACGAGCAGTACTTC
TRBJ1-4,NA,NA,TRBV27,CASSFLPSLANEKLFF,TGTGCCAGCAGTTTTCTCCCCAGTTTGGCTAATGAAAAACTGTTTTTT
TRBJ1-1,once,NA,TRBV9,CASSVGGERTEAFF,TGTGCCAGCAGCGTAGGGGGGGAACGGACTGAAGCTTTCTTT
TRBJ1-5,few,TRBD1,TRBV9,CASSYRGGSNQPQHF,TGTGCCAGCAGTTACAGGGGGGGGTCCAATCAGCCCCAGCATTTT
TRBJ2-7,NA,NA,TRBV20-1,CSARDRLSLLGRTYEQYF,TGCAGTGCTAGAGATCGGCTCTCGCTCCTTGGACGGACCTACGAGCAGTACTTC
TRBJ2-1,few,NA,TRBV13,CASQGDSSYNEQFF,TGTGCCAGCCAGGGAGATAGCTCCTACAATGAGCAGTTCTTC
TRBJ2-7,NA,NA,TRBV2,CASSEVSAYEQYF,TGTGCCAGCAGTGAAGTCTCCGCCTACGAGCAGTACTTC
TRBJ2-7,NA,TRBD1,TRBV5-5,CASSSTDRAYEQYF,TGTGCCAGCAGCTCGACGGACAGGGCGTACGAGCAGTACTTC
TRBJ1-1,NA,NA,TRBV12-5,CASVLLDTEAFF,TGTGCTAGTGTTTTGCTAGACACTGAAGCTTTCTTT
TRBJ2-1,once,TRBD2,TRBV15,CATSREGLAGEYEQFF,TGTGCCACCAGCAGGGAGGGACTAGCGGGAGAATATGAGCAGTTCTTC
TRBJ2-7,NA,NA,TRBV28,CASSLFGLNYEQYF,TGTGCCAGCAGTTTATTCGGTCTAAACTACGAGCAGTACTTC
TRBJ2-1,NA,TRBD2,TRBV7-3,CASSLTGTSGINEQFF,TGTGCCAGCAGCTTAACCGGGACTAGCGGGATCAATGAGCAGTTCTTC
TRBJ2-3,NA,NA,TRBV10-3,CAISFRRHTDYTDTQYF,TGTGCCATCAGTTTTCGGAGGCACACCGACTACACAGATACGCAGTATTTT
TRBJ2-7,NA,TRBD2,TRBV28,CASSLPRTSGGSYEQYF,TGTGCCAGCAGTTTACCCCGGACTAGCGGTGGCTCCTACGAGCAGTACTTC
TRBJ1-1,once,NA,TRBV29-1,CSVGKRGYRAEAFF,TGCAGCGTAGGTAAGCGGGGCTACAGGGCTGAAGCTTTCTTT
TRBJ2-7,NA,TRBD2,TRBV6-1,CASSEASTSGRWYEQYF,TGTGCCAGCAGTGAAGCTTCGACTAGCGGGAGGTGGTACGAGCAGTACTTC
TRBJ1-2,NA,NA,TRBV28,CAIRYAAEGNYGYTF,TGTGCCATCCGTTACGCTGCTGAGGGAAACTATGGCTACACCTTC
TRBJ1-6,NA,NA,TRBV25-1,CASSAGRKKSPLHF,TGTGCCAGCAGTGCGGGACGGAAGAAGTCACCCCTCCACTTT
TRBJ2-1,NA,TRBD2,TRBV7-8,CASSSGLAGGLLYNEQFF,TGTGCCAGCAGCTCGGGACTAGCGGGAGGCCTGCTCTACAATGAGCAGTTCTTC
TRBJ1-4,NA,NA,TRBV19,CASSRLPGNEKLFF,TGTGCCAGTAGTCGTCTTCCAGGGAATGAAAAACTGTTTTTT
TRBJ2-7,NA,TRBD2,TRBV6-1,CASRTGTSGRQSSYEQYF,TGTGCCAGCAGAACCGGGACTAGCGGGAGGCAAAGCTCCTACGAGCAGTACTTC
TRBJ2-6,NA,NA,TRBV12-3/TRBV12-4,CASSLDISGANVLTF,TGTGCCAGCAGCCTCGATATCTCTGGGGCCAACGTCCTGACTTTC
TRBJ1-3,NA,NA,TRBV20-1,CSASGYSGNTIYF,TGCAGTGCCAGCGGGTACTCTGGAAACACCATATATTTT